These 30 T cell receptor beta chains were all obtained from the same sample, sequenced in a study of cytomegalovirus exposure and HLA in healthy donors. Primers for the PCR totalled 60 Vbeta and 13 Jbeta. Profiling relied on immunoSEQ multiplex PCR, and the TCRdb table lists in-frame clones only, not all of them. The data hold some 180,000 clones, with approximately 80% observed a single time. The sequencing input was PBMCs. All receptors derive from a woman between 25 and 40 years old in good health and CMV-seropositive.

This chain connects TRBV11-2 to TRBJ2-7; D is ambiguous. V was trimmed by 5 bases and J by 1 base, leaving 3 bases between them. The CDR3 sequence is 11 residues long. The V gene's germline CDR1 is SGHAT and CDR2 FQNNGV. The CDR3 here is CASSRSYEQYF. The CDR3 DNA is TGTGCCAGCAGCCGGTCCTACGAGCAGTACTTC.

Comments on this clone: Germline is not matched at one junction end, which may reflect a read error. The genes are TRBV7-7 and TRBJ2-2, with 7 positions matching TRBD2. The CDR3 runs to 15 residues. Germline CDR1 SSHAT, CDR2 FNYEAQ (reference sequence). The CDR3 region has the DNA TGTGCTAGCAGCTTAGTGAGCGGGGCCACCGGGGAGCTGTTTTTT. Translated: CASSLVSGATGELFF.

CDR3 amino acids: CASSPGPGQPQHF. In nucleotides, the CDR3 is TGTGCCAGCAGTCCAGGGCCTGGACAGCCCCAGCATTTT. The genes are TRBV28 and TRBJ1-5; possible D gene TRBD1, 5 bases. V shed 5 bases and J shed 7 bases, with 12 bases lying between them. The germline CDR1 and CDR2 sequences are MDHEN and SYDVKM. There are 13 residues in the CDR3. The entire variable domain, with the rest obtained from reference TRBV28 and TRBJ1-5, is as follows: DVKVTQSSRYLVKRTGEKVFLECVQDMDHENMFWYRQDPGLGLRLIYFSYDVKMKEKGDIPEGYSVSREKKERFSLILESASTNQTSMYLCASSPGPGQPQHFGDGTRLSIL.

The gene calls are TRBV15 and TRBJ2-1; 8 nucleotides match TRBD2. CDR1 is LNHNV, CDR2 YYDKDF, per germline (reference sequence). The CDR3 length is 15 residues. The junction had 5 bases not matched to a gene; V was cut back by 1 base and J by 6 bases. The CDR3 DNA sequence: TGTGCCACCAGCAGAGGCGGGAGCGGGGGCAATGAGCAGTTCTTC. Its protein product is CATSRGGSGGNEQFF.

In its sample, this clone was seen once. This chain links TRBV10-3 with TRBJ2-5; TRBD2 is a possible D gene (6 bases). The CDR3 totals 17 residues. CDR1 and CDR2 from the germline V gene are ENHRY and SYGVKD. V was cut by 3 bases and J by 4 bases, with 21 bases left in between. The CDR3 nucleotides read TGTGCCATCAGTGACGGAGGGCGGGGTCCTTCGGGAGAGACCCAGTACTTC. Amino acids: CAISDGGRGPSGETQYF.

This clone was seen a handful of times. The chain combines TRBV19 with TRBJ2-3; 7 bases line up with TRBD2. V lost 0 bases to trimming and J lost 3 bases; unmatched junction nucleotides: 9. This CDR3 spans 17 amino acids. Germline loops: CDR1 LNHDA, CDR2 SQIVND (reference sequence). In DNA form, the CDR3 reads TGTGCCAGTAGTATAGATCTGTTGGGGGGGAGGACAGATACGCAGTATTTT. As protein: CASSIDLLGGRTDTQYF.

CDR3: CSARTGVNTEAFF. The CDR3 bases are TGCAGCGCAAGGACAGGGGTGAACACTGAAGCTTTCTTT. The V gene is TRBV29-1, the J gene TRBJ1-1, with TRBD1 matching over 9 bases. V shed 7 bases, J shed 0 bases, and the junction held 3 bases outside the gene matches. The CDR3 has 13 amino acids. Looked up from germline, CDR1 is SQVTM and CDR2 is ANQGSEA.

This clone was counted a single time. This CDR3 reads CASSLGQGNHIYEQYF. The CDR3 bases are TGTGCCAGCAGCTTGGGGCAGGGAAACCATATTTACGAGCAGTACTTC. The chain uses TRBV5-6 and TRBJ2-7; TRBD1 might be the D (5 bases). The germline V and J ends were trimmed by 0 bases and 4 bases, with 17 bases remaining between them. There are 16 residues in the CDR3. Germline CDR1 SGHDT, CDR2 YYEEEE.

The chain carries TRBV6-1 and TRBJ2-3; D gene ambiguous. This CDR3 has 13 amino acids. V lost 5 bases to trimming and J lost 0 bases, with 6 bases between them. Germline CDR1 is MNHNS and CDR2 is SASEGT. DNA of the CDR3: TGTGCCAGCAGTACGACTAGCACAGATACGCAGTATTTT. Protein product: CASSTTSTDTQYF.

The chain recombines TRBV6-5 with TRBJ2-7; 9 nucleotides agree with TRBD1. There are 15 residues in the CDR3. Germline V CDR1 and CDR2: MNHEY, SVGAGI. Trimming at V came to 2 bases and at J to 6 bases, leaving 8 bases not matched to a gene. CDR3 region: CASSYGQGRRGEQYF. For the CDR3, the DNA is TGTGCCAGCAGTTACGGACAGGGGAGACGGGGCGAGCAGTACTTC.

V is TRBV19 and J is TRBJ2-3, with TRBD1 as a possible D gene (5 bases). Trimming cost V 3 bases and J 3 bases, with 10 bases left between them. Germline CDR1 LNHDA, CDR2 SQIVND (reference sequence). The CDR3 loop spans 14 amino acids. CDR3: CASSIWTTTDTQYF. The CDR3 DNA reads as TGTGCCAGTAGTATTTGGACAACAACAGATACGCAGTATTTT.

V usage is TRBV29-1 and J usage is TRBJ2-3; 7 bases match TRBD1. V shed 3 bases and J 4 bases; nucleotides not matched to a gene: 10. The germline CDR1 and CDR2 sequences are SQVTM and ANQGSEA. The CDR3 totals 15 residues. Here the CDR3 reads CSVDQKGAIADTQYF. CDR3 nucleotide sequence: TGCAGCGTTGATCAAAAGGGGGCTATCGCAGATACGCAGTATTTT.

This chain uses TRBV5-6 with TRBJ2-7; possible D gene TRBD2, 6 bases. Germline lookup yields CDR1 SGHDT and CDR2 YYEEEE. Between the trimmed V and J ends, which lost 3 bases and 2 bases, there was a span of 9 bases. The CDR3 contains 13 residues. This chain's CDR3 is CASSWGVTYEQYF. In DNA, the CDR3 is TGTGCCAGCAGCTGGGGGGTCACCTACGAGCAGTACTTC.

The gene calls are TRBV5-5 and TRBJ2-3; weak D call: TRBD2 (5 bases). The CDR3 length is 13 residues. Germline V gives CDR1 SGHKS, CDR2 YYEKEE (reference sequence). V shed 7 bases and J shed 3 bases, with 12 bases lying between them. The CDR3 nucleotides read TGTGCCAGCCTTCTTTGGAGGACAGATACGCAGTATTTT. Its protein is CASLLWRTDTQYF. Drawing the rest from reference TRBV5-5 and TRBJ2-3, the complete variable domain is DAGVTQSPTHLIKTRGQQVTLRCSPISGHKSVSWYQQVLGQGPQFIFQYYEKEERGRGNFPDRFSARQFPNYSSELNVNALLLGDSALYLCASLLWRTDTQYFGPGTRLTVL.

V gene TRBV15 combines with J gene TRBJ2-3, with 8 bases that match TRBD1. Trimming removed 3 bases from V and 2 bases from J; junction bases left unmatched: 1. Germline assignment: CDR1 LNHNV and CDR2 YYDKDF (reference sequence). The CDR3 is made up of 14 amino acids. DNA of the CDR3: TGTGCCACCAGCAGCAGGGGGCTCACAGATACGCAGTATTTT. This sequence encodes CATSSRGLTDTQYF.

Worth noting for this clone: The sample has other DNA sequences that encode this CDR3 too. V and J are TRBV14 and TRBJ2-7; D remains unclear. V was shortened by 3 bases and J by 6 bases, with 15 bases between the two germline ends. This CDR3 has 14 amino acids. The germline V gene encodes CDR1 SGHDN and CDR2 FVKESK. In DNA form, the CDR3 reads TGTGCCAGCAGCCACGAGGCATCCAGCCTCGAGCAGTACTTC. Its protein is CASSHEASSLEQYF.

The count of this clone is one. This rearrangement joins TRBV13 to TRBJ1-3; TRBD1 is a possible D gene (6 bases). CDR3 length: 18 amino acids. Germline V lookup: CDR1 PRHDT, CDR2 FYEKMQ (reference sequence). Trimming removed 3 bases from V and 0 bases from J, with 18 bases in between. CDR3 sequence (DNA): TGTGCCAGCAGCTTGGGACAAACAGGACCCAGCTCTGGAAACACCATATATTTT. This sequence encodes CASSLGQTGPSSGNTIYF.

The V gene is TRBV6-5, the J gene TRBJ2-5; no clear D. The J call may be wrong; the DNA end is better matched by TRBJ2-7. Germline CDR1 MNHEY, CDR2 SVGAGI. This CDR3 has 14 amino acids. The CDR3 is CASSYEAESYEQYF. The DNA of the CDR3 is TGTGCCAGCAGTTACGAAGCCGAAAGCTACGAGCAGTACTTC.

V usage is TRBV11-2 and J usage is TRBJ2-2; 8 bases align to TRBD1. V trimming: 5 bases; J trimming: 3 bases; junction bases outside the gene matches: 11. From germline, CDR1 is SGHAT and CDR2 FQNNGV. The CDR3 contains 17 residues. This CDR3 is CASSPQDRVFDTGELFF. The CDR3 DNA sequence: TGTGCCAGCAGCCCCCAGGACAGGGTCTTTGACACCGGGGAGCTGTTTTTT.

There are a few counts of this clone. The chain uses TRBV29-1 and TRBJ2-7, with 10 bases lining up with TRBD1. Germline V gives CDR1 SQVTM, CDR2 ANQGSEA. The CDR3 sequence is 13 residues long. V shed 1 base, J shed 7 bases, and the junction held 4 bases outside the gene matches. The CDR3 here is CSVEGQGAREQYF. As DNA, the CDR3 is TGCAGCGTTGAAGGACAGGGGGCGCGGGAGCAGTACTTC.

The chain joins TRBV6-5 to TRBJ2-7; TRBD2 is a possible D gene (6 bases). This CDR3 comprises 15 residues. The germline gives CDR1 MNHEY, CDR2 SVGAGI. Trimming took off 0 bases at V and 5 bases at J, with 14 bases between the two ends. The CDR3 loop reads CASSYSHGSSNEQYF. The CDR3 region has the DNA TGTGCCAGCAGTTACTCGCACGGGAGTAGCAACGAGCAGTACTTC.

The chain links TRBV6-6 to TRBJ1-5, with D hard to call. The germline CDR1 and CDR2 sequences are MNHNY and SVGAGI (reference sequence). V was clipped by 0 bases and J by 4 bases, with 13 bases between them. The length of the CDR3 is 16 residues. CDR3 in amino acids: CASSYSLSTGNQPQHF. CDR3 in DNA: TGTGCCAGCAGTTACTCGCTTTCGACGGGAAATCAGCCCCAGCATTTT.

The rearrangement uses TRBV6-4 and TRBJ1-1; tentatively, D is TRBD1 (6 bases). V was pared by 6 bases and J by 3 bases, with 14 bases between. From germline, CDR1 is MRHNA and CDR2 SNTAGT. The CDR3 spans 14 residues. This chain's CDR3 is CASSPQGGDTEAFF. CDR3 nucleotides: TGTGCCAGCAGCCCACAGGGTGGGGACACTGAAGCTTTCTTT.

The rearrangement joins TRBV11-2 to TRBJ2-5; tentatively, D is TRBD2 (7 bases). Germline CDR1 SGHAT, CDR2 FQNNGV. The CDR3 loop spans 13 amino acids. V was cut by 4 bases and J by 4 bases, with 10 bases left in between. CDR3 residues: CASSSGGRETQYF. CDR3 DNA sequence: TGTGCCAGCAGCTCGGGGGGCCGAGAGACCCAGTACTTC.

The CDR3 DNA is TGCGCCAGCAGCTTACGGACTTTCGAGACTAATGAAAAACTGTTTTTT. This codes for CASSLRTFETNEKLFF. The V call is TRBV5-1, the J call TRBJ1-4; D call uncertain. Germline CDR1 is SGHRS and CDR2 is YFSETQ. The V and J ends lost 2 bases and 2 bases respectively, with 13 bases between them. This CDR3 spans 16 amino acids. Based on the CDR3 plus reference TRBV5-1 and TRBJ1-4, the full variable domain is KAGVTQTPRYLIKTRGQQVTLSCSPISGHRSVSWYQQTPGQGLQFLFEYFSETQRNKGNFPGRFSGRQFSNSRSEMNVSTLELGDSALYLCASSLRTFETNEKLFFGSGTQLSVL.

V and J are TRBV7-9 and TRBJ1-1, with TRBD1 matching 7 bases. The CDR3 has 14 amino acids. V lost 7 bases, J lost 6 bases, and 11 bases stayed unmatched. In germline, CDR1 is SEHNR, CDR2 FQNEAQ (reference sequence). This CDR3 reads CASNDHRGKAEAFF. CDR3 nucleotide sequence: TGTGCCAGCAACGATCACAGGGGAAAGGCTGAAGCTTTCTTT.

The CDR3: CASALNGLATDTQYF. The CDR3 region has the DNA TGTGCCAGCGCGTTAAATGGCCTAGCGACAGATACGCAGTATTTT. This chain joins TRBV28 and TRBJ2-3, with a weak D call TRBD2 (6 bases). From germline, CDR1 is MDHEN and CDR2 SYDVKM. V lost 8 bases, J lost 3 bases, and 18 bases lay in between. There are 15 residues in the CDR3.

The V gene is TRBV19, the J gene TRBJ2-2, with D unresolved. The ends were cut back, 3 bases at V and 7 bases at J, with 9 bases in the middle. The CDR3 runs to 13 residues. The V gene's germline CDR1 is LNHDA and CDR2 SQIVND (reference sequence). CDR3 nucleotides: TGTGCCAGTAGTATTCGGGTCCTCGGGGAGCTGTTTTTT. Its translation: CASSIRVLGELFF.

The chain links TRBV18 to TRBJ2-1; tentative D call: TRBD2 (6 bases). Germline CDR1 reads KGHSH; CDR2 reads LQKENI. V was cut by 1 base and J by 8 bases, with 12 bases left in between. CDR3 length: 14 residues. The CDR3 bases are TGTGCCAGCTCACCACGGGGGGATAACGATGAGCAGTTCTTC. Protein sequence: CASSPRGDNDEQFF.

V and J are TRBV9 and TRBJ2-3; D is possibly TRBD1 (5 bases). Deletions cut 0 bases from V and 4 bases from J, with 6 bases between. The V gene's germline CDR1 is SGDLS and CDR2 YYNGEE. CDR3 length equals 13 residues. The CDR3 sequence: CASSVGGSDTQYF. CDR3 nucleotide sequence: TGTGCCAGCAGCGTAGGGGGCTCAGATACGCAGTATTTT. Together with reference TRBV9 and TRBJ2-3, the CDR3 gives the full variable domain: DSGVTQTPKHLITATGQRVTLRCSPRSGDLSVYWYQQSLDQGLQFLIQYYNGEERAKGNILERFSAQQFPDLHSELNLSSLELGDSALYFCASSVGGSDTQYFGPGTRLTVL.